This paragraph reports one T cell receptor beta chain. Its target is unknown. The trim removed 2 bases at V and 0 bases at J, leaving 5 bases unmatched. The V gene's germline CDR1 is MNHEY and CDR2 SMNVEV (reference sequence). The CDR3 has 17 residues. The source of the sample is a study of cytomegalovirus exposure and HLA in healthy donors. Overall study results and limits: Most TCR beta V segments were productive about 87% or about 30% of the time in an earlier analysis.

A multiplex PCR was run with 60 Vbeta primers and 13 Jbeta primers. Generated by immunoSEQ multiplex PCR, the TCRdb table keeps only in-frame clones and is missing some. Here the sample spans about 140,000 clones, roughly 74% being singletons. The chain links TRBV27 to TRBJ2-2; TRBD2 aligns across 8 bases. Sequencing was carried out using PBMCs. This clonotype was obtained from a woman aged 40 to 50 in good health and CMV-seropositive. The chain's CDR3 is CASSLTGLVANTGELFF. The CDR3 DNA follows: TGTGCCAGCAGTTTAACGGGACTAGTCGCGAACACCGGGGAGCTGTTTTTT.